The rows below give T cell receptor beta chains drawn from one sample of a study of cytomegalovirus exposure and HLA in healthy donors. Here immunoSEQ multiplex PCR was the method, and the copy in TCRdb shows in-frame clones only, minus some. The data hold around 170,000 clones, with 85% observed a single time. Source material: PBMCs. The receptor set was obtained from a man aged 18 to 35 in good health and CMV-seropositive. The CDR3 runs from the conserved cysteine through the conserved F or W. D genes are given only for firm matches.

>TRBD1|TRBJ2-3|TRBV28|16
CASSSGDRGLTDTQYF
>NA|TRBJ1-4|TRBV30|11
CAWTQGEKLFF
>NA|TRBJ2-2|TRBV5-1|14
CASSFPGDTGELFF
>NA|TRBJ1-2|TRBV7-9|14
CASSLSDTPYGYTF
>TRBD2|TRBJ2-7|TRBV5-1|13
CASSLGTAGEQYF
>TRBD1|TRBJ1-1|TRBV2|14
CASSQQGSATEAFF
>NA|TRBJ1-3|TRBV6-1|11
CATHSGNTIYF
>NA|TRBJ1-2|TRBV6-1|16
CASSETYRAINYGYTF
>TRBD2|TRBJ2-1|TRBV7-7|15
CASSRRTSGDNEQFF
>NA|TRBJ1-4|TRBV27|12
CASGRTNEKLFF
>TRBD1|TRBJ2-1|TRBV10-3|14
CAISAGTVYNEQFF
>NA|TRBJ2-7|TRBV28|15
CASSLSESPRYEQYF
>NA|TRBJ1-1|TRBV4-1|14
CASSQDVVNTEAFF
>TRBD2|TRBJ2-7|TRBV2|16
CASSEATSGSSYEQYF
>TRBD2|TRBJ2-7|TRBV7-2|16
CASSLASGGSSYEQYF
>TRBD1|TRBJ1-1|TRBV6-5|15
CASSSGTARGLAAFF
>TRBD1|TRBJ2-1|TRBV5-1|14
CASNKGTATTRQFF
>NA|TRBJ2-1|TRBV19|14
CASSNSLSYNEQFF
>TRBD1|TRBJ1-1|TRBV28|12
CASRPRQGEAFF
>NA|TRBJ1-3|TRBV11-2|17
CASSPHMGGQAGNTIYF
>NA|TRBJ1-4|TRBV27|13
CATRGGNEEKLFF
>NA|TRBJ1-1|TRBV30|11
CAWITNREAFF
>TRBD2|TRBJ2-5|TRBV4-1|17
CASSQFYPAGGLETQYF
>NA|TRBJ2-5|TRBV15|16
CATSSARNVYQETQYF
>TRBD1|TRBJ2-7|TRBV7-9|15
CASSLWGQGANEQYF